These 27 T cell receptor beta chains originate from one sample sequenced in a study of cytomegalovirus exposure and HLA in healthy donors. Primers for the PCR totalled 60 Vbeta and 13 Jbeta. Sequenced by immunoSEQ multiplex PCR; TCRdb stores in-frame clones only, minus some. The sample lists under 120,000 clones, 50% to 70% occurring once. The sample comprised PBMCs. The origin of the receptors is a man under 40 in good health and CMV-seropositive.

This clone came up a few times. V usage is TRBV5-5 and J usage is TRBJ2-5, with a weak D call TRBD2 (5 bases). Trimming took off 4 bases at V and 4 bases at J, with 14 bases between the two ends. CDR1 is SGHKS, CDR2 YYEKEE, per germline (reference sequence). The CDR3 loop spans 14 amino acids. The CDR3 loop reads CASSAPGVGETQYF. Written as DNA, the CDR3 is TGTGCCAGCAGCGCCCCCGGGGTAGGAGAGACCCAGTACTTC. The entire variable domain, with the rest obtained from reference TRBV5-5 and TRBJ2-5, is as follows: DAGVTQSPTHLIKTRGQQVTLRCSPISGHKSVSWYQQVLGQGPQFIFQYYEKEERGRGNFPDRFSARQFPNYSSELNVNALLLGDSALYLCASSAPGVGETQYFGPGTRLLVL.

The gene calls are TRBV28 and TRBJ1-2, with 7 bases matching TRBD1. The CDR3 is 15 residues long. Germline assignment: CDR1 MDHEN and CDR2 SYDVKM. V lost 5 bases, J lost 4 bases, and 10 bases stayed unmatched. The CDR3 loop reads CASSPADRTSYGYTF. CDR3 nucleotide sequence: TGTGCCAGCAGTCCGGCGGACAGGACCTCCTATGGCTACACCTTC.

The V gene is TRBV25-1, the J gene TRBJ2-2, with TRBD1 as a possible D gene (6 bases). The length of the CDR3 is 15 residues. Trimming shortened V by 4 bases and J by 3 bases, and 12 bases separated the two germline ends. CDR1 is MGHDK, CDR2 SYGVNS, per germline. CDR3 sequence (DNA): TGTGCCAGCAGTGTTACCGGGACACACACCGGGGAGCTGTTTTTT. Protein product: CASSVTGTHTGELFF.

This clone was recorded a few times. CDR3 loop: CASSMRDILRSTEAFF. Written as DNA, the CDR3 is TGTGCCAGTAGTATGAGGGATATCCTCAGGAGCACTGAAGCTTTCTTT. The chain is built from TRBV19 and TRBJ1-1; D ambiguous. Trimming cost V 3 bases and J 4 bases, with 18 bases left between them. This CDR3 is built from 16 residues. CDR1 is LNHDA and CDR2 is SQIVND in the germline V gene (reference sequence).

V and J are TRBV6-6 and TRBJ2-1, with TRBD2 matching over 10 bases. With 6 bases clipped from V and 4 bases from J, the junction kept 3 bases outside the gene matches. CDR1 and CDR2 (germline): MNHNY, SVGAGI (reference sequence). This CDR3 has 14 residues. The CDR3 DNA sequence: TGTGCCAGCAGGATAGCGGGGGGTTACAATGAGCAGTTCTTC. Encoded protein: CASRIAGGYNEQFF.

V gene TRBV7-2 combines with J gene TRBJ2-1; D remains unclear. This CDR3 contains 13 residues. Between the trimmed V and J ends, which lost 0 bases and 9 bases, there was a span of 9 bases. Germline values: CDR1 SGHTA, CDR2 FQGNSA. For the CDR3, the DNA is TGTGCCAGCAGCTTAGCTAGAAGTAGTGAGCAGTTCTTC. Its protein product is CASSLARSSEQFF.

The V call is TRBV4-1, the J call TRBJ2-1, with TRBD1 matching over 7 bases. CDR1 is MGHRA, CDR2 YSYEKL, per germline. There are 15 residues in the CDR3. The junction had 6 bases not matched to a gene; V was cut back by 4 bases and J by 3 bases. The CDR3 nucleotides are TGCGCCAGCAGCCTTATGGGGACAGTCTACAATGAGCAGTTCTTC. It is translated as CASSLMGTVYNEQFF.

This clone was seen a handful of times. The gene calls are TRBV4-2 and TRBJ2-7; possibly TRBD1 for D (6 bases). V lost 6 bases and J 3 bases, leaving 18 bases between the germline ends. From germline, CDR1 is LGHNA and CDR2 YNFKEQ. This CDR3 comprises 15 residues. The CDR3 region has the DNA TGTGCCAGCAGTCCGGACCTGGGACAAAGCTACGAGCAGTACTTC. Residues: CASSPDLGQSYEQYF.

The sample holds a few counts of this clone. The chain uses TRBV7-9 and TRBJ2-3; TRBD2 matches at 10 bases. V shed 1 base, J shed 3 bases, and the junction held 1 base outside the gene matches. CDR1 is SEHNR, CDR2 FQNEAQ, per germline (reference sequence). The CDR3 has 15 residues. This chain's CDR3 is CASSLGGLATDTQYF. The CDR3 nucleotides are TGTGCCAGCAGCTTAGGGGGACTAGCGACAGATACGCAGTATTTT.

This clone was observed a few times. This chain joins TRBV19 and TRBJ1-4; 7 bases line up with TRBD1. With 5 bases clipped from V and 7 bases from J, the junction kept 7 bases outside the gene matches. Germline values: CDR1 LNHDA, CDR2 SQIVND (reference sequence). This CDR3 has 14 amino acids. The CDR3 DNA reads as TGTGCCAGTAGTCTACAGGGGCCTGGTGAAAAACTGTTTTTT. Amino acid sequence: CASSLQGPGEKLFF.

This clone has just a few counts. The chain carries TRBV7-6 and TRBJ1-1; D remains ambiguous. The CDR3 has 16 residues. Per germline, CDR1 SGHVS and CDR2 FNYEAQ. Trimming took off 1 base at V and 5 bases at J, with 17 bases between the two ends. The CDR3 bases are TGTGCCAGCAGCTTAGATTTGGTCGGGAGAACAACTGAAGCTTTCTTT. Amino acid sequence: CASSLDLVGRTTEAFF. The full variable domain, its missing parts supplied by reference TRBV7-6 and TRBJ1-1, is GAGVSQSPRYKVTKRGQDVALRCDPISGHVSLYWYRQALGQGPEFLTYFNYEAQQDKSGLPNDRFSAERPEGSISTLTIQRTEQRDSAMYRCASSLDLVGRTTEAFFGQGTRLTVV.

In nucleotides, the CDR3 is TGTGCCACCAGCAGAGATCGGGATGGGTCGCCCCAGCATTTT. Protein product: CATSRDRDGSPQHF. The chain combines TRBV15 with TRBJ1-5; D is uncertain. The CDR3 totals 14 residues. Germline CDR1 reads LNHNV; CDR2 reads YYDKDF (reference sequence). Deletions cut 0 bases from V and 9 bases from J, with 12 bases between.

The CDR3 sequence: CASSPWGEGNSPLHF. The CDR3 DNA reads TGTGCCAGCAGCCCTTGGGGGGAGGGCAATTCACCCCTCCACTTT. The chain is built from TRBV5-4 and TRBJ1-6, with a tentative D call TRBD1 (5 bases). The CDR3 has 15 amino acids. V was clipped by 4 bases and J by 7 bases, with 15 bases between them. The germline V gene has CDR1 SGHNT and CDR2 YYREEE (reference sequence). The whole variable domain, filled in from reference TRBV5-4 and TRBJ1-6, reads ETGVTQSPTHLIKTRGQQVTLRCSSQSGHNTVSWYQQALGQGPQFIFQYYREEENGRGNFPPRFSGLQFPNYSSELNVNALELDDSALYLCASSPWGEGNSPLHFGNGTRLTVT.

The CDR3 protein is CASSSGAGTGRQETQYF. CDR3 nucleotides: TGTGCCAGCAGCTCTGGAGCCGGGACAGGCCGCCAAGAGACCCAGTACTTC. This chain uses TRBV11-3 with TRBJ2-5; 8 bases line up with TRBD1. The CDR3 length is 17 residues. After removal of 4 bases from V and 1 base from J, the junction contained 11 bases not matched to a gene. Germline V lookup: CDR1 SGHNT, CDR2 YENEEA.

In its sample, this clone was seen a few times. The chain carries TRBV4-2 and TRBJ2-2; weak D call: TRBD1 (5 bases). This CDR3 spans 18 amino acids. Trimming removed 2 bases from V and 1 base from J, with 17 bases in between. Germline CDR1 reads LGHNA; CDR2 reads YNFKEQ. CDR3 sequence reads: CASSQIGWGRENTGELFF. The DNA of the CDR3 is TGTGCCAGCAGCCAAATTGGGTGGGGCAGGGAGAACACCGGGGAGCTGTTTTTT.

CDR3 nucleotides: TGTGCCAGAAGCGGCAACAGGGGGACTAATGAAAAACTGTTTTTT. Translated, it gives CARSGNRGTNEKLFF. The V gene is TRBV5-3, the J gene TRBJ1-4; TRBD1 matches 8 bases. TRBV5-3 has ORF status, its function being uncertain. With V trimmed by 4 bases and J by 2 bases, 4 bases remained unmatched. The CDR3 covers 15 residues.

This clone was counted between two and nine times. The gene calls are TRBV5-1 and TRBJ1-1, with 9 bases identical to TRBD1. This CDR3 is built from 16 residues. V dropped 2 bases and J dropped 1; count of bases not matched to a gene: 6. Germline CDR1 SGHRS, CDR2 YFSETQ. DNA of the CDR3: TGCGCCAGCAGCTTTAGGGGACAGGGTGAGAACACTGAAGCTTTCTTT. It yields the protein CASSFRGQGENTEAFF.

The chain combines TRBV5-1 with TRBJ2-2; 8 bases line up with TRBD2. The CDR3 totals 15 residues. Germline V gene lookup returns CDR1 SGHRS and CDR2 YFSETQ. V dropped 7 bases and J dropped 3; count of bases not matched to a gene: 8. The CDR3 coding sequence is TGCGCCAGCGAGCGGGGGATAGGCCACACCGGGGAGCTGTTTTTT. Protein: CASERGIGHTGELFF.

The chain links TRBV5-4 to TRBJ2-3; possible D gene TRBD2, 5 bases. V lost 2 bases and J lost 1, with 11 bases in between. The CDR3 is 15 residues long. CDR1 is SGHNT, CDR2 YYREEE, per germline (reference sequence). CDR3 bases: TGTGCCAGCAGCTTCGGGGTATCGGGCACAGATACGCAGTATTTT. This codes for CASSFGVSGTDTQYF.

This chain joins TRBV18 and TRBJ1-1; a possible D gene is TRBD1 (5 bases). The CDR3 contains 16 residues. Between the trimmed V and J ends, which lost 3 bases and 1 base, there was a span of 15 bases. Germline CDR1 is KGHSH and CDR2 is LQKENI. As DNA, the CDR3 is TGTGCCAGCTCACCGAGGACACCCATTGGGAACACTGAAGCTTTCTTT. Translating gives CASSPRTPIGNTEAFF.

This chain's CDR3 is CASSVDRGNYGYTF. The CDR3 nucleotides read TGTGCCAGCAGCGTAGACAGGGGGAACTATGGCTACACCTTC. The gene calls are TRBV9 and TRBJ1-2, with 8 bases aligning to TRBD1. Per the germline V gene, CDR1 is SGDLS and CDR2 is YYNGEE. Germline trimming cut 0 bases from V and 2 bases from J; bases unmatched to any gene: 0. The CDR3 is 14 residues long.

The chain joins TRBV11-3 to TRBJ2-3; 9 bases fit TRBD1. The CDR3 has 13 residues. Per the germline V gene, CDR1 is SGHNT and CDR2 is YENEEA. Unmatched junction bases numbered 5, after V lost 5 bases and J lost 8 bases. CDR3 DNA sequence: TGTGCCAGCAGCCCCCTGACAGGGGGTACGCAGTATTTT. Protein: CASSPLTGGTQYF. Full variable domain (outside the CDR3, taken from reference TRBV11-3 and TRBJ2-3): EAGVVQSPRYKIIEKKQPVAFWCNPISGHNTLYWYLQNLGQGPELLIRYENEEAVDDSQLPKDRFSAERLKGVDSTLKIQPAELGDSAVYLCASSPLTGGTQYFGPGTRLTVL.

This chain uses TRBV5-5 with TRBJ1-2; D gene unclear. There are 12 residues in the CDR3. V was clipped by 4 bases and J by 4 bases, with 8 bases between them. Looked up from germline, CDR1 is SGHKS and CDR2 is YYEKEE (reference sequence). CDR3 in amino acids: CASSQSSYGYTF. CDR3 DNA: TGTGCCAGCAGCCAGTCCTCCTATGGCTACACCTTC.

This clone turned up a few times. The rearrangement joins TRBV7-6 to TRBJ1-3; D unresolved. The CDR3 length is 18 residues. The germline gives CDR1 SGHVS, CDR2 FNYEAQ. V lost 1 base to trimming and J lost 2 bases, with 18 bases between them. The CDR3: CASSLDFLGRSAGNTIYF. For the CDR3, the DNA is TGTGCCAGCAGCTTAGATTTCTTGGGCAGGTCGGCTGGAAACACCATATATTTT.

The chain combines TRBV7-9 with TRBJ1-2; 8 bases fit TRBD1. Germline V gene data show CDR1 as SEHNR and CDR2 as FQNEAQ (reference sequence). Germline trimming cut 4 bases from V and 6 bases from J; bases unmatched to any gene: 4. The CDR3 has 13 amino acids. The DNA for the CDR3 is TGTGCCAGCAGCTCGGACAGGGAGGATGGCTACACCTTC. It codes for CASSSDREDGYTF.

The CDR3 loop reads CASSESSWGGPDRAYEQYF. CDR3 DNA: TGCGCCAGCAGTGAGTCGTCTTGGGGGGGACCGGACAGGGCCTACGAGCAGTACTTC. The chain links TRBV10-1 to TRBJ2-7, with D tentatively TRBD1 (8 bases). The CDR3 sequence is 19 residues long. Germline CDR1 is WNHNN and CDR2 is SYGVQD (reference sequence). V was pared by 0 bases and J by 2 bases, with 23 bases between.

The chain is built from TRBV5-1 and TRBJ2-3, with 7 bases identical to TRBD2. Trimming removed 4 bases from V and 0 bases from J; junction bases left unmatched: 17. From germline, CDR1 is SGHRS and CDR2 YFSETQ. The CDR3 loop spans 19 amino acids. The CDR3 is CASSPGVSGGGTSTDTQYF. The CDR3, as DNA: TGCGCCAGCAGCCCAGGCGTCTCGGGCGGGGGTACTAGCACAGATACGCAGTATTTT.